One sample yielded the 5 T cell receptor beta chains listed below, sequenced in a study of shared clonotypes between healthy human individuals (dated by TCRdb to the early 2020s). CD8 naive samples were obtained by positive selection for CCR7 among CD45RO-negative cells, yielding a CD45RA+CCR7+ population from which TemRA cells were excluded. Libraries were built with the immunoSEQ multiplex PCR assay. In its TCRdb copy, this immuneACCESS table keeps in-frame sequences only and misses some clones. Where compared with another copy, unresolved V genes explain less than half of these, and the others have no known cause. This sample has around 2.1 million clones in its table, and about 93% of those were observed once. Clones ranked in the top ten supply over 1.5% of the sample. The sample taken for sequencing was naive CD8+ T cells from PBMCs. The meaning of the sample's cell subset or site label: CD45RA+CCR7+. The receptors originated from a man aged 18 to 29 in good health. Some clones in this sample may be carry-over from other donors' samples.

A note on this clone: Different DNA sequences within this sample yield the same CDR3. This chain joins TRBV5-1 and TRBJ1-5; 9 bases are shared with TRBD1. CDR3 length: 14 amino acids. The germline CDR1 and CDR2 sequences are SGHRS and YFSETQ. The junction had 2 bases not matched to a gene; V was cut back by 1 base and J by 6 bases. CDR3 amino acids: CASSLRQGGQPQHF. CDR3 nucleotides: TGCGCCAGCAGCTTGAGACAGGGGGGTCAGCCCCAGCATTTT.

The DNA of the CDR3 is TGTGCCAGCAGTCCCAACGGGTACAGACTTTACGAGCAGTACTTC. It specifies CASSPNGYRLYEQYF. V is TRBV6-5 and J is TRBJ2-7; D not resolved. The CDR3 loop spans 15 amino acids. V was trimmed by 5 bases and J by 4 bases, leaving 18 bases between them. Germline-derived CDR1 and CDR2 are MNHEY and SVGAGI.

The chain couples TRBV29-1 to TRBJ2-7, with D possibly matching TRBD1 (5 bases). V was clipped by 2 bases and J by 6 bases, with 8 bases between them. CDR1 is SQVTM, CDR2 ANQGSEA, per germline. This CDR3 comprises 11 residues. The CDR3 bases are TGCAGCGTTGAAAGAAGGGGCGAGCAGTACTTC. It yields the protein CSVERRGEQYF.

This rearrangement joins TRBV28 to TRBJ2-3; D remains ambiguous. Looked up from germline, CDR1 is MDHEN and CDR2 is SYDVKM. Between the trimmed V and J ends, which lost 4 bases and 2 bases, there was a span of 10 bases. This CDR3 spans 14 amino acids. The CDR3 loop reads CASSSATLTDTQYF. As DNA, the CDR3 is TGTGCCAGCAGTTCAGCTACCCTCACAGATACGCAGTATTTT.

The rearrangement joins TRBV27 to TRBJ1-5; D not certain. CDR1 and CDR2 from the germline V gene are MNHEY and SMNVEV (reference sequence). This CDR3 is 15 amino acids long. V was clipped by 6 bases and J by 3 bases, with 15 bases between them. The CDR3 loop reads CASRPTGRFNQPQHF. Written as DNA, the CDR3 is TGTGCCAGCAGGCCTACCGGCAGATTCAATCAGCCCCAGCATTTT.